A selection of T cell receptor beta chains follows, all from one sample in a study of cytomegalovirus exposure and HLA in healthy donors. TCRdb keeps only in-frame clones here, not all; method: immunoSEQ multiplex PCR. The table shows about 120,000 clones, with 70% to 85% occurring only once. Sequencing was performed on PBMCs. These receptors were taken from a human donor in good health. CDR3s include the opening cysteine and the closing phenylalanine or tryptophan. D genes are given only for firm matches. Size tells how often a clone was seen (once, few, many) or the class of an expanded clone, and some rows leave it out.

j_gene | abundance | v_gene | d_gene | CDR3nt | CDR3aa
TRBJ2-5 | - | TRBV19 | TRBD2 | TGTGCCAGTATGGGGGGGAGACTAGCGGGAGGGATGGGTACAGAGACCCAGTACTTC | CASMGGRLAGGMGTETQYF
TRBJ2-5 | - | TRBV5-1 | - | TGCGCCAGCAGCTTGGGAGGGGGACAAGAGACCCAGTACTTC | CASSLGGGQETQYF
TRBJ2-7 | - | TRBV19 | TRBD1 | TGTGCCAGTAGTACCCCCGACAGGGGTGGCTCCTACGAGCAGTACTTC | CASSTPDRGGSYEQYF
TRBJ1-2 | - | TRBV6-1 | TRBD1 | TGTGCCAGCAGTGAAACGGACAGGGCGGTTGGAGGCTACACCTTC | CASSETDRAVGGYTF
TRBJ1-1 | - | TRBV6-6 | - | TGTGCCAGCAGTTACTCGCCGGGGATAGACACTGAAGCTTTCTTT | CASSYSPGIDTEAFF
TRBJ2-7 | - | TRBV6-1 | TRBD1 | TGTGCCAGCAGTGAAAGAACAGGGGGCTCCTACGAGCAGTACTTC | CASSERTGGSYEQYF
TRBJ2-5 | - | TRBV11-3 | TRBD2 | TGTGCCAGCAGCTTAGGAGGGACTAGCGGGAGTTTGGAGACCCAGTACTTC | CASSLGGTSGSLETQYF
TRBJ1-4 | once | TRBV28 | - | TGTGCCAGCAGTTCCAGAAGAATCGGGGAAAAACTGTTTTTT | CASSSRRIGEKLFF
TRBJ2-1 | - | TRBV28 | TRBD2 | TGTGCCAGCAGTTTATGGACTAGCGGGACCGGCGAGCAGTTCTTC | CASSLWTSGTGEQFF
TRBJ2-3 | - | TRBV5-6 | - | TGTGCCAGCAGCTTGTTCCAGGGTGGAGATACGCAGTATTTT | CASSLFQGGDTQYF
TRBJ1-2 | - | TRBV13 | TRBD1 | TGTGCCAGCAGCCTCGGGACAGGTCGGAGTAACTATGGCTACACCTTC | CASSLGTGRSNYGYTF
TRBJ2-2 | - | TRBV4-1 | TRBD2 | TGCGCCAGCAGCCAAGATCCCCGGACTAGCGGGAAGTTTGGGGAGCTGTTTTTT | CASSQDPRTSGKFGELFF
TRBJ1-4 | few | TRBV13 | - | TGTGCCAGCAGCTTAGGCCGGGGAGGGCCCGCAACTAATGAAAAACTGTTTTTT | CASSLGRGGPATNEKLFF
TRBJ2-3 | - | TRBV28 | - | TGTGCCAGCAGTCCACATGAGGTAAGCACAGATACGCAGTATTTT | CASSPHEVSTDTQYF
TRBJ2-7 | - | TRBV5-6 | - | TGTGCCAGTATGTTGGGACAACTGAACTACGAGCAGTACTTC | CASMLGQLNYEQYF
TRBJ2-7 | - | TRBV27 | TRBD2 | TGTGCCAGCAGTCCAGGACTAGCGGGAGGGCCTCTCTCCTACGAGCAGTACTTC | CASSPGLAGGPLSYEQYF
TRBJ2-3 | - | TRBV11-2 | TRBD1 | TGTGCCAGCAGCCCCGGACAGGAGAGAACAGATACGCAGTATTTT | CASSPGQERTDTQYF
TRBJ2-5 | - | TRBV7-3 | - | TGTGCCAGCAGCTTAACGCTAGGAGAGACCCAGTACTTC | CASSLTLGETQYF
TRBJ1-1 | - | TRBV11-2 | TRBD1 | TGTGCCAGCAGCTTATACCGGGACAGGGGGCAAACTGAAGCTTTCTTT | CASSLYRDRGQTEAFF
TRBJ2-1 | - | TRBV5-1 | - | TGCGCCAGCAGCCCCTGGGGGGATGAGCAGTTCTTC | CASSPWGDEQFF
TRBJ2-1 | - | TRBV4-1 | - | TGCGCCAGCAGCCAAGCCCCGGGGTATGAGCAGTTCTTC | CASSQAPGYEQFF
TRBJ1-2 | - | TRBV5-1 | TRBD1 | TGCGCCAGCAGCTTAGACAGGGTTAACTATGGCTACACCTTC | CASSLDRVNYGYTF
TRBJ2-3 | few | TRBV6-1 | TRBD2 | TGTGCCAGCAGAGTAGCGGGGAACCCCGATACGCAGTATTTT | CASRVAGNPDTQYF
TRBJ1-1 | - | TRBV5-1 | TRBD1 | TGCGCCAGCAGCCAAACCCCCGGGACAGGGGTTACTGAAGCTTTCTTT | CASSQTPGTGVTEAFF
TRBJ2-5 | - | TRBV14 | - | TGTGCCAGCAGCCCCCGACTCGCCGGGACCCAGTACTTC | CASSPRLAGTQYF
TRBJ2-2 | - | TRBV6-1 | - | TGTGCCAGCAGCTCGGGTGAAACCGGGGAGCTGTTTTTT | CASSSGETGELFF
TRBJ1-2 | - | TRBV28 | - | TGTGCCAGCAGTCCCCCCCTATATGGCTACACCTTC | CASSPPLYGYTF
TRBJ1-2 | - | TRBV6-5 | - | TGTGCCAGCAGTTACTCGAGTTCGCCTAACTATGGCTACACCTTC | CASSYSSSPNYGYTF
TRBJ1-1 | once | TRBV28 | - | TGTGCCAGCAGTACACAGACGGCCAGCGAAGCTTTCTTT | CASSTQTASEAFF
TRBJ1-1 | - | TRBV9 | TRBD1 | TGTGCCAGCAGCCCAGGGACAGCGAACACTGAAGCTTTCTTT | CASSPGTANTEAFF
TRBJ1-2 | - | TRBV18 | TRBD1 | TGTGCCAGCTCACCACCGGGGACAGGGGATGGCTACACCTTC | CASSPPGTGDGYTF
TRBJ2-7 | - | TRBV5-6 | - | TGTGCCAGCAGCTTGTGGGCACACGCCACGAGAGCCTACGAGCAGTACTTC | CASSLWAHATRAYEQYF
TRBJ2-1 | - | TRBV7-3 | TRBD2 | TGTGCCAGCAGCTCCGGGACTAGCGCATACAATGAGCAGTTCTTC | CASSSGTSAYNEQFF